A selection of T cell receptor beta chains follows, all from one sample in a study of beta chain features in type 1 diabetes. Some clones are missing from TCRdb's copy, which holds only in-frame ones; the method was immunoSEQ multiplex PCR. The table has about 290,000 clones, 8% seen once. What was sequenced was central memory CD4+ T cells from blood. The receptors shown here come from a woman younger than 35 in good health. The CDR3 runs from the conserved cysteine through the conserved F or W. The order of the fields is V gene, clone size, J gene, D gene, CDR3 DNA, CDR3 protein. The D gene is left open where the match is weak. Size values are once, few and many counts, or a class for expanded clones, and some rows have none.

v_call: TRBV5-1
clone_size: -
j_call: TRBJ2-7
d_call: -
cdr3_nt: TGCGCCAGCAGCTTCGTGGCAGGGGCCTACGAGCAGTACTTC
cdr3_aa: CASSFVAGAYEQYF

v_call: TRBV23-1
clone_size: few
j_call: TRBJ2-4
d_call: TRBD2
cdr3_nt: TGCGCCACCGTGCCCGGGGGGGCAGACAACAAAAACATTCAGTACTTC
cdr3_aa: CATVPGGADNKNIQYF

v_call: TRBV7-6
clone_size: -
j_call: TRBJ2-2
d_call: TRBD2
cdr3_nt: TGTGCCAGCAGCTTACTAGCGGGAGGGCCTGGGGGCACCGGGGAGCTGTTTTTT
cdr3_aa: CASSLLAGGPGGTGELFF

v_call: TRBV7-2
clone_size: few
j_call: TRBJ2-6
d_call: -
cdr3_nt: TGTGCCAGCAGCCCCCGGACAGCTGGGGCCAACGTCCTGACTTTC
cdr3_aa: CASSPRTAGANVLTF

v_call: TRBV9
clone_size: -
j_call: TRBJ2-3
d_call: -
cdr3_nt: TGTGCCAGCAGCGGGGATACCCCTAGGGCCACAGATACGCAGTATTTT
cdr3_aa: CASSGDTPRATDTQYF

v_call: TRBV4-2
clone_size: -
j_call: TRBJ1-5
d_call: -
cdr3_nt: TGTGCCAGCAGCCTCGAGTTGGGCGAACCCCAGCCCCAGCATTTT
cdr3_aa: CASSLELGEPQPQHF

v_call: TRBV18
clone_size: few
j_call: TRBJ1-5
d_call: TRBD1
cdr3_nt: TGTGCCAGCTCGCGACAGGGAACGGGGCAGCCCCAGCATTTT
cdr3_aa: CASSRQGTGQPQHF

v_call: TRBV10-3
clone_size: -
j_call: TRBJ2-1
d_call: TRBD2
cdr3_nt: TGTGCCATCAGTGAGCGAGCCGGGACTAGCGGGAGCAATGAGCAGTTCTTC
cdr3_aa: CAISERAGTSGSNEQFF

v_call: TRBV9
clone_size: many
j_call: TRBJ2-4
d_call: TRBD2
cdr3_nt: TGTGCCAGCAGCGTAGACGCCAGGCCGGGGGGCATTCAGTACTTC
cdr3_aa: CASSVDARPGGIQYF

v_call: TRBV27
clone_size: -
j_call: TRBJ1-1
d_call: -
cdr3_nt: TGTGCCAGCAGCCCCTCGGGCAGAGAAGCTTTCTTT
cdr3_aa: CASSPSGREAFF

v_call: TRBV2
clone_size: -
j_call: TRBJ1-5
d_call: -
cdr3_nt: TGTGCCAGCAGTGCTTTTCAAGGCCAGCCCCAGCATTTT
cdr3_aa: CASSAFQGQPQHF

v_call: TRBV7-9
clone_size: -
j_call: TRBJ1-1
d_call: -
cdr3_nt: TGTGCCAGCAGCCAAATTACAGGGACTGAAGCTTTCTTT
cdr3_aa: CASSQITGTEAFF

v_call: TRBV15
clone_size: -
j_call: TRBJ2-3
d_call: -
cdr3_nt: TGTGCCACCGGTTTATTTCCTCGGGATACGCAGTATTTT
cdr3_aa: CATGLFPRDTQYF

v_call: TRBV9
clone_size: -
j_call: TRBJ2-7
d_call: -
cdr3_nt: TGTGCCAGCAGCGTAGACGGGGCCTCCTACGAGCAGTACTTC
cdr3_aa: CASSVDGASYEQYF

v_call: TRBV5-6
clone_size: -
j_call: TRBJ2-1
d_call: -
cdr3_nt: TGTGCCAGCAGCTTGCGGTCTCCCTCCTACAATGAGCAGTTCTTC
cdr3_aa: CASSLRSPSYNEQFF

v_call: TRBV2
clone_size: few
j_call: TRBJ2-1
d_call: TRBD1
cdr3_nt: TGTGCCAGCAGCTCGGGACAGGGGAATGAGCAGTTCTTC
cdr3_aa: CASSSGQGNEQFF

v_call: TRBV5-4
clone_size: few
j_call: TRBJ1-1
d_call: TRBD1
cdr3_nt: TGTGCCAGCAGCTCCGCCGGGACAGGGCACACTGAAGCTTTCTTT
cdr3_aa: CASSSAGTGHTEAFF

v_call: TRBV6-6
clone_size: -
j_call: TRBJ2-7
d_call: TRBD2
cdr3_nt: TGTGCCAGCAGTTATGGGAGGGAACAGGCGGCGGACGAGCAGTACTTC
cdr3_aa: CASSYGREQAADEQYF

v_call: TRBV7-9
clone_size: -
j_call: TRBJ1-1
d_call: TRBD1
cdr3_nt: TGCGCCAGCAGCCAAGGCCAGACAGGGGGGATAACTGAAGCTTTCTTT
cdr3_aa: CASSQGQTGGITEAFF

v_call: TRBV9
clone_size: few
j_call: TRBJ2-3
d_call: -
cdr3_nt: TGTGCCAGCAGCCCCCAAAGGGATACGCAGTATTTT
cdr3_aa: CASSPQRDTQYF

v_call: TRBV28
clone_size: few
j_call: TRBJ2-2
d_call: -
cdr3_nt: TGTGCCAGCAAGGCTCCAGTTCACACCGGGGAGCTGTTTTTT
cdr3_aa: CASKAPVHTGELFF

v_call: TRBV11-2
clone_size: many
j_call: TRBJ2-2
d_call: -
cdr3_nt: TGTGCCAGCAGCTTAGTAGCAGCTAGCACCGGGGAGCTGTTTTTT
cdr3_aa: CASSLVAASTGELFF

v_call: TRBV28
clone_size: few
j_call: TRBJ2-1
d_call: -
cdr3_nt: TGTGCCAGCAGTTTCTCGGGGCGCGGGTCCTACAATGAGCAGTTCTTC
cdr3_aa: CASSFSGRGSYNEQFF

v_call: TRBV4-3
clone_size: -
j_call: TRBJ1-2
d_call: -
cdr3_nt: TGCGCCAGCAGCCTATCAAACCAGGGCCTAGAGACCTTC
cdr3_aa: CASSLSNQGLETF

v_call: TRBV29-1
clone_size: -
j_call: TRBJ1-2
d_call: -
cdr3_nt: TGCAGCGTTGGGCAAACAGCGTATGGCTACACCTTC
cdr3_aa: CSVGQTAYGYTF

v_call: TRBV30
clone_size: -
j_call: TRBJ1-3
d_call: -
cdr3_nt: TGTGCCTGGAGTTGGAAGGCCTCTGGAAACACCATATATTTT
cdr3_aa: CAWSWKASGNTIYF

v_call: TRBV11-3
clone_size: few
j_call: TRBJ2-3
d_call: -
cdr3_nt: TGTGCCAGCAGCCCGAGGGGCAGCTACACAGATACGCAGTATTTT
cdr3_aa: CASSPRGSYTDTQYF

v_call: TRBV5-4
clone_size: few
j_call: TRBJ1-2
d_call: -
cdr3_nt: TGTGCCAGCAGCTTGGATATCGGGGCCTGGGGTGGCTACACCTTC
cdr3_aa: CASSLDIGAWGGYTF

v_call: TRBV12-5
clone_size: -
j_call: TRBJ2-2
d_call: -
cdr3_nt: TGTGCTAGTGGCCCCGACATCCCCGGGGAGCTGTTTTTT
cdr3_aa: CASGPDIPGELFF

v_call: TRBV6-5
clone_size: few
j_call: TRBJ1-5
d_call: TRBD1
cdr3_nt: TGTGCCAGCAGTTCCCGGGACAGGGGCAATCAGCCCCAGCATTTT
cdr3_aa: CASSSRDRGNQPQHF

v_call: TRBV5-4
clone_size: many
j_call: TRBJ2-5
d_call: TRBD1
cdr3_nt: TGTGCCAGCAGCTCATCCGGGACAGGGAGGGAGACCCAGTACTTC
cdr3_aa: CASSSSGTGRETQYF

v_call: TRBV19
clone_size: -
j_call: TRBJ1-6
d_call: TRBD1
cdr3_nt: TGTGCCAGTAGTCCCCGAGGACAGGGAAATTCACCCCTCCACTTT
cdr3_aa: CASSPRGQGNSPLHF

v_call: TRBV6-5
clone_size: -
j_call: TRBJ2-3
d_call: -
cdr3_nt: TGTGCCAGCAGTTTCACCTACGCCACAGATACGCAGTATTTT
cdr3_aa: CASSFTYATDTQYF

v_call: TRBV15
clone_size: -
j_call: TRBJ1-2
d_call: -
cdr3_nt: TGTGCCACCAGCAGAGGGGGGCAGGCTGATTATGGCTACACCTTC
cdr3_aa: CATSRGGQADYGYTF

v_call: TRBV7-9
clone_size: -
j_call: TRBJ1-1
d_call: TRBD1
cdr3_nt: TGTGCCAGCAGCTTAACCAACAGGGGACGCCCTGAAGCTTTCTTT
cdr3_aa: CASSLTNRGRPEAFF

v_call: TRBV29-1
clone_size: -
j_call: TRBJ1-1
d_call: -
cdr3_nt: TGCAGCGTTGAAGTGTCAGGACTTCGAGGGGAAGCTTTCTTT
cdr3_aa: CSVEVSGLRGEAFF

v_call: TRBV5-1
clone_size: -
j_call: TRBJ2-2
d_call: TRBD1
cdr3_nt: TGCGCCAGCAGCGCCCGACAGGGATTGAACACCGGGGAGCTGTTTTTT
cdr3_aa: CASSARQGLNTGELFF

v_call: TRBV7-9
clone_size: -
j_call: TRBJ1-2
d_call: -
cdr3_nt: TGTGCCAGCAGCTCCCCCACGTGGTCCTATGGCTACACCTTC
cdr3_aa: CASSSPTWSYGYTF

v_call: TRBV7-9
clone_size: few
j_call: TRBJ2-3
d_call: -
cdr3_nt: TGTGCCAGCAGCGAAATAGCAGATACGCAGTATTTT
cdr3_aa: CASSEIADTQYF

v_call: TRBV25-1
clone_size: -
j_call: TRBJ2-3
d_call: -
cdr3_nt: TGTGCCAGCACCAAAGGTGCGGTGGGGGTAGATACGCAGTATTTT
cdr3_aa: CASTKGAVGVDTQYF

v_call: TRBV7-8
clone_size: -
j_call: TRBJ1-6
d_call: TRBD1
cdr3_nt: TGTGCCAGCAGCCCACGCGGGACAGGGGATTCACCCCTCCACTTT
cdr3_aa: CASSPRGTGDSPLHF

v_call: TRBV2
clone_size: -
j_call: TRBJ2-1
d_call: -
cdr3_nt: TGTGCCAGCAGTGAAGGACGGGACCTTGAGCAGTTCTTC
cdr3_aa: CASSEGRDLEQFF

v_call: TRBV7-8
clone_size: -
j_call: TRBJ2-1
d_call: -
cdr3_nt: TGTGCCAGCAGCTTTATCAAAGAGGCAGTTGAGCAGTTCTTC
cdr3_aa: CASSFIKEAVEQFF

v_call: TRBV7-2
clone_size: many
j_call: TRBJ1-6
d_call: -
cdr3_nt: TGTGCCAGCAGCTTCTTGGGATCACCCCTCCACTTT
cdr3_aa: CASSFLGSPLHF

v_call: TRBV2
clone_size: many
j_call: TRBJ2-7
d_call: -
cdr3_nt: TGTGCCAGCAGCTTCAGCTCCTACGAGCAGTACTTC
cdr3_aa: CASSFSSYEQYF

v_call: TRBV29-1
clone_size: many
j_call: TRBJ1-4
d_call: TRBD1
cdr3_nt: TGCAGCGTTGAAGGGACAGGGGGCGAAAAACTGTTTTTT
cdr3_aa: CSVEGTGGEKLFF

v_call: TRBV28
clone_size: few
j_call: TRBJ1-1
d_call: TRBD1
cdr3_nt: TGTGCCAGCAGTTCCGCTCAGGGGGGGCACACTGAAGCTTTCTTT
cdr3_aa: CASSSAQGGHTEAFF

v_call: TRBV7-2
clone_size: -
j_call: TRBJ2-1
d_call: TRBD2
cdr3_nt: TGTGCCAGCACCCAACTAGCGGGAGTTGGAAATGAGCAGTTCTTC
cdr3_aa: CASTQLAGVGNEQFF

v_call: TRBV6-5
clone_size: -
j_call: TRBJ2-1
d_call: -
cdr3_nt: TGTGCCAGCAGTTACGAGGCGAGGGGGCAGTTCTTC
cdr3_aa: CASSYEARGQFF

v_call: TRBV6-6
clone_size: few
j_call: TRBJ2-3
d_call: -
cdr3_nt: TGTGCCACCAAACGAGGACTCCTCACAGATACGCAGTATTTT
cdr3_aa: CATKRGLLTDTQYF

v_call: TRBV18
clone_size: -
j_call: TRBJ2-6
d_call: -
cdr3_nt: TGTGCCAGCTCCGAATTGGGCTCTGGGGCCAACGTCCTGACTTTC
cdr3_aa: CASSELGSGANVLTF

v_call: TRBV28
clone_size: few
j_call: TRBJ1-1
d_call: TRBD1
cdr3_nt: TGTGCCAGCGGTATCGGACAGGGGGCTTTCTTGGCTTTCTTT
cdr3_aa: CASGIGQGAFLAFF

v_call: TRBV6-6
clone_size: few
j_call: TRBJ1-1
d_call: -
cdr3_nt: TGTGCCAGCAGGGGGGACCTTGGGCGGGCTGAAGCTTTCTTT
cdr3_aa: CASRGDLGRAEAFF

v_call: TRBV5-5
clone_size: -
j_call: TRBJ2-3
d_call: TRBD2
cdr3_nt: TGTGCCAGCAGCCGCAAGACTAGCGCAGATACGCAGTATTTT
cdr3_aa: CASSRKTSADTQYF

v_call: TRBV7-2
clone_size: few
j_call: TRBJ2-5
d_call: -
cdr3_nt: TGTGCCAGCAGCTTAGGGCAGCTCAGACAAGAGACCCAGTACTTC
cdr3_aa: CASSLGQLRQETQYF

v_call: TRBV12-5
clone_size: -
j_call: TRBJ2-3
d_call: TRBD1
cdr3_nt: TGTGCTAGTGGTTTGGTATCACCGGGACAGGGCGCAGATACGCAGTATTTT
cdr3_aa: CASGLVSPGQGADTQYF

v_call: TRBV30
clone_size: once
j_call: TRBJ2-5
d_call: TRBD2
cdr3_nt: TGTGCCTGGAGTGTGCAAGGGAGGGGGACCCAGTACTTC
cdr3_aa: CAWSVQGRGTQYF